This is a list of T cell receptor beta chains from one sample in a study of beta chain features in type 1 diabetes. Profiling relied on immunoSEQ multiplex PCR, and the TCRdb table lists in-frame clones only, not all of them. This table has hundreds of thousands of clones, roughly a tenth appearing once. Sequencing was done on a sample of naive CD4+ T cells from blood. The receptors originated from a man aged 25-45 years with type 1 diabetes. Each CDR3 is given with its conserved first and last residue. The order of the fields is D gene, clone size, V gene, CDR3 protein. D genes are given only for firm matches. Clone size appears in some rows only: once, few, many, or a class for an expanded clone.

D: -
size: few
V: TRBV29-1
CDR3: CSGDIYNEQFF

D: TRBD1
size: few
V: TRBV5-4
CDR3: CASSTPTGGFNEQYF

D: -
size: few
V: TRBV9
CDR3: CASSVATNNEQFF

D: -
size: -
V: TRBV2
CDR3: CASNRDGGVHEQFF

D: TRBD1
size: -
V: TRBV7-9
CDR3: CASSTGQGSGNSPLHF

D: -
size: -
V: TRBV28
CDR3: CASSPIGERLETQYF

D: -
size: few
V: TRBV5-1
CDR3: CASSFTGNTEAFF

D: -
size: few
V: TRBV4-2
CDR3: CASSQGPGNYNEQFF

D: TRBD2
size: few
V: TRBV30
CDR3: CAWSAGGYEQYF

D: -
size: -
V: TRBV6-5
CDR3: CASRGRGNYGYTF

D: TRBD1
size: -
V: TRBV7-2
CDR3: CASSLARGYEQYF

D: -
size: -
V: TRBV6-5
CDR3: CASSYGGTRTDTQYF

D: -
size: -
V: TRBV18
CDR3: CASSPPGSRNIQYF

D: -
size: -
V: TRBV18
CDR3: CASSLLGSGTGELFF

D: -
size: -
V: TRBV7-9
CDR3: CASSLEGRGAHGYTF

D: -
size: -
V: TRBV14
CDR3: CASSQDLNTEAFF

D: TRBD2
size: -
V: TRBV11-2
CDR3: CASSLGTSGDLQEQFF